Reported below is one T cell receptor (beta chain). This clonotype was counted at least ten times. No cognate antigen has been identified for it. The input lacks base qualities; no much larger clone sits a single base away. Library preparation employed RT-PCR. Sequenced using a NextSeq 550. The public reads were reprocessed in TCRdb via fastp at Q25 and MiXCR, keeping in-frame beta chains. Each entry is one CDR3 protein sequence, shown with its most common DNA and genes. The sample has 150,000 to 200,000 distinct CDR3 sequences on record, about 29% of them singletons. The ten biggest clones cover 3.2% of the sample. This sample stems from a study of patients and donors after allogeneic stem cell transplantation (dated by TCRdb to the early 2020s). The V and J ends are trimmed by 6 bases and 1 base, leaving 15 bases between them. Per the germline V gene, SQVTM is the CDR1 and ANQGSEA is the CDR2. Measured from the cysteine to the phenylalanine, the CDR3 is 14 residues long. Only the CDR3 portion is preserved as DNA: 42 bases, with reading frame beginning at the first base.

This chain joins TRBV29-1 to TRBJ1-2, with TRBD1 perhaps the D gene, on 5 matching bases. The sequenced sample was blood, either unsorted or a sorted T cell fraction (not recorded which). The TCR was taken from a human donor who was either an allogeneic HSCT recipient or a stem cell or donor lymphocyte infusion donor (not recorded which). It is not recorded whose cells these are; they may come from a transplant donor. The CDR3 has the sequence CSVSGGDYNYGYTF. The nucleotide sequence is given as TGCAGCGTCTCAGGCGGGGACTATAACTATGGCTACACCTTC.